These 4 T cell receptor beta chains originate from one sample sequenced in a study of cytomegalovirus exposure and HLA in healthy donors. The PCR was carried out with 60 Vbeta primers and 13 Jbeta primers. The assay was immunoSEQ multiplex PCR, and TCRdb's table has in-frame clones only and misses some. Here the sample spans 190,000 or so clones, around 83% being singletons. The sequenced material came from PBMCs. The receptors were sampled from a middle-aged man in good health and CMV-seronegative.

The rearrangement joins TRBV29-1 to TRBJ2-3, with a possible D match to TRBD2 (6 bases). Germline V gene lookup returns CDR1 SQVTM and CDR2 ANQGSEA. V was shortened by 1 base and J by 2 bases, with 10 bases between the two germline ends. The CDR3 extends over 14 amino acids. The CDR3 here is CSVEGDSPTDTQYF. CDR3 DNA sequence: TGCAGCGTTGAAGGGGACTCCCCCACAGATACGCAGTATTTT.

This clone has only one observation. The rearrangement links TRBV12-5 to TRBJ2-1; the match to TRBD2 covers 8 bases. This CDR3 region has 16 residues. The ends lost 5 bases at V and 10 bases at J; junction bases unmatched: 16. Germline V lookup: CDR1 LGHNT, CDR2 FRNRAP. The CDR3 DNA sequence: TGTGCTAGTGGTCGATCCAGCGGGGGCCCCCCCTGGGAGCAGTTCTTC. It translates to CASGRSSGGPPWEQFF.

Written as DNA, the CDR3 is TGCGCCAGCAGCCCGGACGGACAGACAACCGGGGAGCTGTTTTTT. Encoded protein: CASSPDGQTTGELFF. The V and J genes are TRBV5-1 and TRBJ2-2, with D possibly matching TRBD1 (6 bases). The ends were cut back, 4 bases at V and 5 bases at J, with 15 bases in the middle. Germline V gene sequence: CDR1 SGHRS, CDR2 YFSETQ. CDR3 length: 15 residues.

This chain uses TRBV30 with TRBJ1-4, with TRBD1 identical over 11 bases. Germline CDR1 reads GTSNPN; CDR2 reads SVGIG (reference sequence). The CDR3 length is 15 residues. The CDR3, as DNA: TGTGCAGCGGACAGGGGGCCAGCAACTAATGAAAAACTGTTTTTT. This codes for CAADRGPATNEKLFF.